This T cell receptor beta chain was identified during a study of regulatory T cells in long-lasting Graves disease. The study's findings and limits: Persistent disease favored TRBV28, TRBJ1-2 and TRBJ2-5.

At least ten counts were recorded for this clonotype. Its antigen is currently unknown. The TCR beta library used iRepertoire HTBI primers with Arm-PCR amplification of CDR3. TCRdb redid the calling of the multiplex PCR reads with MiXCR, one entry per CDR3 protein. The sample lists 450,000 or so distinct CDR3 sequences, approximately 23% seen once, with around 13% in the top ten. Noted time point: persistent/refractory GD, antithyroid drugs over 5 years with positive TRAb. With RNA extracted from PBMCs as input, the TCR library was made. Peripheral blood, at around 8.8 milliliters, went into EDTA tubes. With V trimmed by 0 bases and J by 3 bases, 4 bases remained unmatched. In germline, CDR1 is DFQATT, CDR2 SNEGSKA (reference sequence). This CDR3 region has 14 residues.

The clonotype comes from a female donor with Graves disease. The chain combines TRBV20-1 with TRBJ2-5, with TRBD1 matching 7 bases. Sequencing used peripheral blood mononuclear cells (PBMCs), obtained when the disease was refractory, from a patient treated with antithyroid drugs. CDR3 sequence reads: CSARDLQGEETQYF. In DNA, the CDR3 is TGCAGTGCTAGAGATCTCCAGGGGGAAGAGACCCAGTACTTC.